This TCR beta chain was found in a study of blood T cell repertoires in COVID-19. TCRdb's copy holds only in-frame clones and misses some; the assay was immunoSEQ multiplex PCR. The sample contains 250,000 or so clones, around 90% of which appear only once. Germline V gives CDR1 MDHEN, CDR2 SYDVKM. This CDR3 region has 15 residues. V gave up 5 bases and J gave up 1 base, with 14 bases separating them. The TCR originated in a man in his forties or fifties who had been exposed to COVID-19. The J gene is TRBJ2-5, the V gene TRBV28, with D possibly matching TRBD1 (6 bases). Specimen: PBMCs or T cells enriched from blood (not recorded which). CDR3 nucleotide sequence: TGTGCCAGCAGTCCTTTAGGGGACATCCAAGAGACCCAGTACTTC. Its protein product is CASSPLGDIQETQYF.